Shown below are 15 T cell receptor beta chains from a single sample sequenced in a study of Graves' ophthalmopathy and Graves' hyperthyroidism. CDR3 regions of TCR beta were amplified from RNA transcripts. Second-round multiplex PCR followed a first-round RT-PCR using HTBI primers. TCRdb reprocessed the multiplex PCR reads with MiXCR, giving one entry per CDR3 protein. The top ten hold approximately 12% of the sample, which has about 1.1 million distinct CDR3 sequences, less than 45% seen once. The sequenced sample consisted of peripheral blood or thyroid tissue (not recorded which). The receptors were sampled from an adult man with Graves' hyperthyroidism.

The chain couples TRBV29-1 to TRBJ1-2, with D tentatively TRBD1 (5 bases). Germline values: CDR1 SQVTM, CDR2 ANQGSEA. V was shortened by 7 bases and J by 4 bases, with 16 bases between the two germline ends. The CDR3 consists of 13 residues. Here the CDR3 DNA reads TGCAGCGCCAGCAGTGAACAGGCCTATGGCTACACCTTC. Translated: CSASSEQAYGYTF. Full variable domain (remainder filled in from reference TRBV29-1 and TRBJ1-2): SAVISQKPSRDICQRGTSLTIQCQVDSQVTMMFWYRQQPGQSLTLIATANQGSEATYESGFVIDKFPISRPNLTFSTLTVSNMSPEDSSIYLCSASSEQAYGYTFGSGTRLTVV.

This clonotype was recorded a few times. This chain connects TRBV27 to TRBJ2-7; 9 bases fit TRBD2. CDR1 is MNHEY and CDR2 is SMNVEV in the germline V gene (reference sequence). This CDR3 comprises 14 residues. The trim removed 3 bases at V and 6 bases at J, leaving 6 bases unmatched. CDR3 in DNA: TGTGCCAGCAGTTTTGCGGGGGGGCGGCTCGAGCAGTACTTC. The encoded protein is CASSFAGGRLEQYF.

This clonotype showed up just a few times. DNA of the CDR3: TGCAGTGCTAGATGGGACAGCAATCCCTACGAGCAGTACTTC. Residues: CSARWDSNPYEQYF. The chain carries TRBV20-1 and TRBJ2-7; 7 nucleotides line up with TRBD1. V dropped 2 bases and J dropped 2; count of bases not matched to a gene: 6. CDR1 is DFQATT and CDR2 is SNEGSKA in the germline V gene (reference sequence). This CDR3 has 14 residues.

This clonotype was picked up one time. This may come from a read error, since a much larger clone is one base off. The conserved phenylalanine or tryptophan normally closing the CDR3 is absent here, so this likely arose from a read error. The chain combines TRBV12-3 or TRBV12-4 with TRBJ1-2; perhaps TRBD1 as D (6 bases). The CDR3 has 13 residues. With 5 bases removed from V and 4 bases from J, the gap between germline ends came to 11 bases. DNA for the CDR3: TGTGCCAGCAGTGCCCAGACAGGCTATGGCTACACCTGC. Translating gives CASSAQTGYGYTC.

This clonotype was seen many times. The CDR3 protein is CASSQVGGRAGEQYF. Written as DNA, the CDR3 is TGCGCCAGCAGCCAAGTAGGGGGGAGGGCCGGTGAGCAGTACTTC. This chain uses TRBV4-3 with TRBJ2-7; tentative D call: TRBD2 (7 bases). V was cut by 1 base and J by 7 bases, with 17 bases left in between. CDR1 and CDR2 from the germline V gene are LGHNA and YSLEER. This CDR3 contains 15 residues.

The V call is TRBV7-8, the J call TRBJ2-2; 8 bases map to TRBD2. V lost 5 bases to trimming and J lost 5 bases; unmatched junction nucleotides: 13. CDR3 length: 17 amino acids. Looked up from germline, CDR1 is SGHVS and CDR2 is FQNEAQ. The CDR3 loop is CASSAKTSRGGTGELFF. CDR3 coding DNA: TGTGCCAGCAGCGCCAAGACTAGCCGGGGGGGGACCGGGGAGCTGTTTTTT.

This chain uses TRBV2 with TRBJ2-7; TRBD1 might be the D (5 bases). The CDR3 consists of 15 residues. Germline V CDR1 and CDR2: SNHLY, FYNNEI. With 5 bases removed from V and 0 bases from J, the gap between germline ends came to 14 bases. For the CDR3, the DNA is TGTGCCAGCAGTTTAGTCAGGGAATACTCCTACGAGCAGTACTTC. It yields the protein CASSLVREYSYEQYF. Full variable domain (outside the CDR3, taken from reference TRBV2 and TRBJ2-7): EPEVTQTPSHQVTQMGQEVILRCVPISNHLYFYWYRQILGQKVEFLVSFYNNEISEKSEIFDDQFSVERPDGSNFTLKIRSTKLEDSAMYFCASSLVREYSYEQYFGPGTRLTVT.

The chain links TRBV7-9 to TRBJ1-2; D call uncertain. V dropped 5 bases and J dropped 2 bases, with 15 bases sitting between them. The germline V gene has CDR1 SEHNR and CDR2 FQNEAQ (reference sequence). The CDR3 is made up of 15 amino acids. The CDR3 DNA reads as TGTGCCAGCAGCCCCTACAGTCTTTTAAACTATGGCTACACCTTC. Translated: CASSPYSLLNYGYTF.

This clonotype was counted ten times or more. The chain employs TRBV11-2 and TRBJ1-5; 9 bases agree with TRBD1. Germline loops: CDR1 SGHAT, CDR2 FQNNGV. With 4 bases clipped from V and 10 bases from J, the junction kept 5 bases outside the gene matches. This CDR3 comprises 13 residues. CDR3 loop: CASSWTGVGPQHF. As DNA, the CDR3 is TGTGCCAGCAGCTGGACAGGGGTCGGACCCCAGCATTTT.

This clonotype appeared many times. CDR3 loop: CSASRLAGAYEQYF. CDR3 nucleotides: TGCAGTGCTAGTCGCCTAGCGGGGGCCTACGAGCAGTACTTC. The V gene is TRBV20-1, the J gene TRBJ2-7; TRBD2 matches 10 bases. The V gene end was trimmed by 3 bases and the J gene end by 2 bases; junction bases not matched to a gene: 4. The CDR3 runs 14 residues. The germline V gene has CDR1 DFQATT and CDR2 SNEGSKA (reference sequence).

Concerning this clonotype itself: Sequence at one end of the junction differs from germline and may be a read error. The chain employs TRBV25-1 and TRBJ2-7; the match to TRBD1 covers 7 bases. CDR1 and CDR2 from the germline V gene are MGHDK and SYGVNS. CDR3 length: 15 residues. CDR3 sequence (DNA): TGTGCCTGCAGTGTCAGGGGGTCAAATCCCTACGAGCAGTACTTC. Its protein product is CACSVRGSNPYEQYF.

This clonotype has at least ten counts. The CDR3 bases are TGTGCCACCAGTGCCCCCCAGGGCACGAACACCGGGGAGCTGTTTTTT. Translation gives CATSAPQGTNTGELFF. The J gene is TRBJ2-2, the V gene TRBV24-1; possible D gene TRBD1, 5 bases. This CDR3 has 16 residues. V shed 5 bases and J shed 0 bases, with 12 bases lying between them. Germline CDR1 reads KGHDR; CDR2 reads SFDVKD.

This chain connects TRBV20-1 to TRBJ2-7, with no clear D. Germline V CDR1 and CDR2: DFQATT, SNEGSKA (reference sequence). Trimming removed 5 bases at V and 4 bases at J, with 15 bases between. The length of the CDR3 is 13 residues. The CDR3 spells CSAGDRTTYEQYF. The CDR3 bases are TGCAGTGCTGGCGACCGCACCACATACGAGCAGTACTTC.

The chain combines TRBV7-9 with TRBJ2-7; D gene uncertain. Deletions cut 6 bases from V and 2 bases from J, with 20 bases between. There are 16 residues in the CDR3. Germline V gives CDR1 SEHNR, CDR2 FQNEAQ (reference sequence). CDR3 residues: CASSTRRSGNPYEQYF. CDR3 nucleotide sequence: TGTGCCAGCAGTACCCGTCGGAGTGGTAACCCCTACGAGCAGTACTTC. Full variable domain (missing parts from reference TRBV7-9 and TRBJ2-7): DTGVSQNPRHKITKRGQNVTFRCDPISEHNRLYWYRQTLGQGPEFLTYFQNEAQLEKSRLLSDRFSAERPKGSFSTLEIQRTEQGDSAMYLCASSTRRSGNPYEQYFGPGTRLTVT.

The chain couples TRBV7-9 to TRBJ2-7; 7 bases are a match to TRBD2. The CDR3 loop spans 11 amino acids. After removal of 6 bases from V and 7 bases from J, the junction contained 3 bases not matched to a gene. The germline V gene encodes CDR1 SEHNR and CDR2 FQNEAQ (reference sequence). CDR3 sequence (DNA): TGTGCCAGCAGGTATAGCGGGGAGCAGTACTTC. Encoded protein: CASRYSGEQYF.